This section outlines one T cell receptor (beta chain) sequence together with its context. The antigen this receptor binds is unknown. The sample holds no much larger clone one base away, and base qualities are not on file. The immunoSEQ Assay, a bias-controlled multiplex PCR, was used to amplify TCRbeta CDR3 regions from genomic DNA. Processing in the source paper ran as follows. Within the assay, amplification of reference gene primers was used to estimate how many nucleated cells each sample contained. To quantify the absolute abundance of each unique TCRbeta CDR3 rearrangement, sequence reads were collapsed and filtered. For each sample, productive Simpson clonality was calculated as the square root of Simpson's diversity index over productive rearrangements. This is the immuneACCESS table as TCRdb keeps it, with only in-frame sequences that have V and J called. A part of the clones is gone; compared with another copy, unresolved V genes explain less than half, and the rest is unexplained. Clone size and V and J calls were adopted from that table, with D and trimming inferred from the DNA. The sample has approximately 320,000 clones on record, around nine tenths of them singletons. The top ten constitute 2.6% of the sample.

Participants in the prospective study were enrolled through a virtual design, were aged about 18 to 100 years, and lived in under 25 United States geographic areas. In the prospective study, cohorts were assigned on the basis of participant-reported clinical history obtained from a screening survey and a study questionnaire. Recovered participants in ImmuneRACE Cohort 3 were defined as having two consecutive negative NP/OP PCR tests, clearance from a healthcare professional, or resolution of symptoms. In the prospective study, mobile phlebotomists collected whole blood, serum and a nasopharyngeal or oropharyngeal swab from each participant. Additional blood draws and questionnaires over an approximately two-month period could optionally be provided by prospective study participants. Prospective study blood samples were shipped either frozen or at room temperature before DNA extraction. The data stem from a study of blood T cell repertoires in COVID-19 (dated by TCRdb to about 2020). About the investigation overall: Samples covering the acute and convalescent phases of COVID-19 were provided by collaborators in the United States, Italy and Spain. The material from the prospective study consisted of cDNA or gDNA derived from T cells, B-cell-depleted T cells, or PBMCs. Deeply sampled blood TCRbeta repertoires from subjects exposed to, actively infected with, or recovered from COVID-19 were included in the dataset. The repertoires were released in a freely available public database meant as a resource for research on the immune response to SARS-CoV-2. The samples were drawn from the first 160 participants of the ongoing ImmuneRACE study and from roughly 1,300 subjects provided by 6 global collaborators. Nearly every sample came with metadata listing a de-identified subject ID, COVID-19 status, age in years and sex. Where available, HLA class I and class II types were taken from metadata supplied by the sample provider and were not determined by assay-based typing. Results the study describes overall, beyond this receptor: Clinical and demographic metadata were provided uncurated, with the amount varying by source and participant.

This receptor was taken from a man aged 55 to 70 who had recovered from COVID-19. Material for sequencing was PBMCs or T cells enriched from blood (not recorded which).

The CDR3 loop reads CASSSTAGVFEQYF. The bases are TGTGCCAGCAGTTCTACAGCGGGAGTGTTCGAGCAGTACTTC. The rearranged chain carries TRBV28 and TRBJ2-7; 8 central nucleotides agree with TRBD2. CDR3 length: 14 amino acids, cysteine to phenylalanine. CDR3 DNA is the only sequence kept; it has 42 bases, read in frame from the first base. CDR1 MDHEN and CDR2 SYDVKM were looked up in the germline V gene. V is pruned by 4 bases and J by 6 bases, leaving 8 bases of the junction without a gene match.